This entry features one TCR beta chain sequence. No antigen is known for it. Per-base qualities were not stored, and no clone one base away is much larger. Inclusive of the bounding cysteine and phenylalanine, the CDR3 is 15 residues long. Only the CDR3 portion is preserved as DNA: 45 bases, with reading frame beginning at the first base. Trimming accounts for 8 bases at V and 3 bases at J, while the number of junction bases matched to no gene is 9. The germline V gene specifies LGHNA as CDR1 and YSLEER as CDR2. Systemically healthy Caucasian individuals from Russia, around 38 in total and aged roughly 6 to 95 years, were included as donors. Ten milliliters of peripheral blood were drawn from each donor into EDTA-treated Vacutainer tubes. Ficoll-Paque density-gradient centrifugation was used to isolate PBMCs, with at least 7 million per sample. Trizol reagent was used to extract total RNA from PBMCs, with at least 5.5 micrograms per sample. The percentages of naive CD45RAhigh/CD27high T cells were determined by flow cytometry on a PBMC aliquot from every donor.

Library creation used 5' RACE. Sequenced on an Illumina HiSeq 2500. A second PCR of about 6 to 12 cycles was performed with a sample-barcoded 5' primer and a J-beta primer mix. A template-switch 5' adaptor carrying 12 random nucleotides introduced a unique molecular identifier onto each TCR beta cDNA molecule. Each sample yielded at least 2.5 million CDR3-containing paired-end reads. The Mint cDNA synthesis kit, primed by a TRBC-specific oligonucleotide, was used to synthesize first-strand cDNA from all RNA. Following uracil-DNA glycosylase treatment, a first 18-cycle PCR with universal primers M1SS and BC2_uni_R was performed on all cDNA. Per the original workflow: Normalization of each sample was performed by random selection of 1 million high-quality reads, each carrying a distinct molecular identifier. Reads with shared molecular identifiers were discarded instead of being binned into consensus sequences. CDR3 identification, clonotype clustering and error correction used MiTCR with a Q25 quality threshold and the strictest error-elimination algorithm. A nonparametric unseen species model with Euler transformation was used to estimate a lower bound on total TCR beta diversity. TCRdb took the public reads, trimmed them with fastp at Q25, ran MiXCR for clone calling and kept in-frame beta chains. Every CDR3 protein is listed once, alongside the most common genes and DNA of its rows. The V and J calls reflect TCRdb's pipeline rather than the authors' work. This sample is represented by hundreds of thousands of distinct CDR3 sequences; 58% of them were singletons. Jointly, the top ten make up 20% to 25% of the sample.

These data belong to a study of blood T cells in healthy people across ages (dated by TCRdb to about 2015). For context, the study as a whole: Template switching captured roughly one uniquely barcoded TCR beta cDNA molecule per two T cells in model experiments. To avoid experimental bias, donors of different ages were distributed randomly across sequencing lanes. Using the same blood draw, the study looked at two additional independent replicas of 1 million unique cDNA reads for two donors, one aged 18 to 30 and the other aged 80 or older. Donors were grouped into four age groups: young (average 16 years), middle-aged (less than 40), aged (about 60) and long-lived (about 89). To track age-related changes in TCR beta repertoire diversity, the study relied on deep sequencing normalized with unique cDNA molecular identifiers.

Results and caveats for the whole study, not just this receptor: Compared with the aged group, the long-lived group had more naive CD4+ T cells, fewer expanded clones and increased TCR diversity, suggesting age selection. The percentage of naive T cells measured by flow cytometry correlated strongly with observed TCR beta diversity. The CMV infection status of donors was not known, potentially confounding age-related changes in expanded clonotypes. Conclusive comparison of naive and antigen-experienced compartments was prevented by the profiling of bulk unsorted PBMCs. Observed TCR beta diversity per million T cells fell roughly linearly with age, and a significant reduction was already apparent by age roughly 40. Estimates of total diversity based on one million sequenced T cells were considered lower bounds and underestimates.

The chain is made from TRBV4-3 and TRBJ2-1, and 8 junction bases match TRBD2. Sequenced sample: blood. The sequence derives from a man aged 30-40 years in good health. The CDR3: CASRVGRALYNEQFF. The DNA sequence is as follows: TGCGCCAGCCGTGTCGGGAGGGCCCTCTACAATGAGCAGTTCTTC.